These 10 T cell receptor beta chains came from one sample sequenced in a study of cytomegalovirus exposure and HLA in healthy donors. The PCR was carried out with 60 Vbeta primers and 13 Jbeta primers. Sequencing was performed with immunoSEQ multiplex PCR; in TCRdb, only in-frame clones are kept and a portion is missing. This table lists some 130,000 clones. Material for sequencing was PBMCs. These receptors were collected from a woman aged 40 to 50 in good health and CMV-seropositive.

The genes are TRBV25-1 and TRBJ1-4; D gene ambiguous. CDR1 and CDR2 from the germline V gene are MGHDK and SYGVNS. This CDR3 has 15 residues. Trimming took 8 bases from V and 4 from J, leaving 17 bases between them. CDR3 region: CASHEYEGGNEKLFF. The CDR3 bases are TGTGCCAGCCACGAATATGAGGGAGGTAATGAAAAACTGTTTTTT.

This chain links TRBV6-4 with TRBJ1-2, with D perhaps TRBD1 (5 bases). CDR3 length: 15 residues. Germline lookup yields CDR1 MRHNA and CDR2 SNTAGT. V was cut by 5 bases and J by 4 bases, with 17 bases left in between. The CDR3 loop is CASSPYRGEGYGYTF. In DNA form, the CDR3 reads TGTGCCAGCAGTCCCTATCGGGGGGAAGGCTATGGCTACACCTTC.

V usage is TRBV29-1 and J usage is TRBJ1-2, with D unclear. From germline, CDR1 is SQVTM and CDR2 ANQGSEA. The CDR3 length is 13 residues. Trimming cost V 5 bases and J 7 bases, with 17 bases left between them. CDR3 protein: CSVTMLKSGGYTF. The CDR3 DNA is TGCAGCGTTACCATGCTCAAGAGCGGTGGCTACACCTTC.

The chain couples TRBV7-9 to TRBJ2-1; 15 positions match TRBD2. The V and J ends lost 5 bases and 10 bases, in that order; junction bases with no gene match: 12. This CDR3 contains 17 residues. The V gene's germline CDR1 is SEHNR and CDR2 FQNEAQ (reference sequence). This CDR3 is CASSQAGGLAGGWEQFF. CDR3 nucleotides: TGTGCCAGCAGCCAAGCAGGGGGACTAGCGGGAGGATGGGAGCAGTTCTTC.

The J gene is TRBJ2-5, the V gene TRBV28; 12 bases map to TRBD1. Germline CDR1 reads MDHEN; CDR2 reads SYDVKM. The CDR3 is made up of 15 amino acids. V was clipped by 5 bases and J by 4 bases; unmatched bases: 5. The CDR3 protein is CASSPGTGGLETQYF. The CDR3 nucleotides read TGTGCCAGCAGTCCCGGGACAGGGGGCTTAGAGACCCAGTACTTC.

The V gene is TRBV19, the J gene TRBJ2-1, with a possible D match to TRBD2 (5 bases). The CDR3 has 15 residues. Germline V CDR1 and CDR2: LNHDA, SQIVND (reference sequence). The V and J ends lost 1 base and 6 bases respectively, with 13 bases between them. CDR3 sequence: CASSIGPSRGNEQFF. CDR3 nucleotides: TGTGCCAGTAGTATAGGGCCTAGCCGGGGCAATGAGCAGTTCTTC.

The chain is built from TRBV4-1 and TRBJ2-7; the match to TRBD2 covers 9 bases. J was trimmed by 3 bases and V by 1 base; bases with no gene match: 4. The CDR3 is made up of 15 amino acids. CDR1 and CDR2 from the germline V gene are MGHRA and YSYEKL. The CDR3 reads CASSQGSSGGYEQYF. The DNA of the CDR3 is TGCGCCAGCAGCCAAGGGAGTAGCGGGGGCTACGAGCAGTACTTC.

The CDR3 bases are TGCAGCGTCCCGGACAGGGGGCAGTCTGGGGCCAACGTCCTGACTTTC. It is translated as CSVPDRGQSGANVLTF. The V gene is TRBV29-1, the J gene TRBJ2-6; 11 bases match TRBD1. V shed 6 bases, J shed 1 base, and the junction held 5 bases outside the gene matches. This CDR3 has 16 residues. In germline, CDR1 is SQVTM, CDR2 ANQGSEA.

This chain connects TRBV7-8 to TRBJ1-3, with 7 positions matching TRBD1. Unmatched junction bases numbered 2, after V lost 0 bases and J lost 0 bases. The CDR3 has 16 amino acids. Germline V gene sequence: CDR1 SGHVS, CDR2 FQNEAQ. CDR3 nucleotides: TGTGCCAGCAGCTTAGCGGGACAGTACTCTGGAAACACCATATATTTT. Its translation is CASSLAGQYSGNTIYF.

The V gene is TRBV7-3, the J gene TRBJ2-7; a possible D gene is TRBD2 (5 bases). The V and J ends lost 3 bases and 2 bases respectively, with 14 bases between them. The V gene's germline CDR1 is SGHTA and CDR2 FQGTGA. The CDR3 spans 15 residues. The CDR3: CASSFQSGTTYEQYF. CDR3 sequence (DNA): TGTGCCAGCAGCTTTCAGAGCGGCACCACCTACGAGCAGTACTTC.